These 20 T cell receptor beta chains were all obtained from the same sample, sequenced in a study of cytomegalovirus exposure and HLA in healthy donors. Researchers ran the PCR with 60 Vbeta and 13 Jbeta primers. The table came from immunoSEQ multiplex PCR; TCRdb's copy has only in-frame clones and leaves some out. This table holds about 160,000 clones, approximately 88% found once. Sample: PBMCs. These receptors were taken from a man between 25 and 39 years old in good health and CMV-seronegative.

For the CDR3, the DNA is TGTGCCAGCAGTTTATCATTCCCCGGACAGGGACGTTACGAGCAGTACTTC. This codes for CASSLSFPGQGRYEQYF. This chain connects TRBV28 to TRBJ2-5, with 8 bases aligning to TRBD1. The tail of the sequence fits TRBJ2-7 better, so the J call may be wrong. Germline V gene lookup returns CDR1 MDHEN and CDR2 SYDVKM. This CDR3 has 17 amino acids.

The V and J genes are TRBV2 and TRBJ1-5; tentatively, D is TRBD1 (5 bases). The CDR3 is made up of 16 amino acids. V was shortened by 4 bases and J by 4 bases, with 17 bases between the two germline ends. Germline values: CDR1 SNHLY, CDR2 FYNNEI. The CDR3 here is CASSGRVSLPNQPQHF. The CDR3 coding sequence is TGTGCCAGCAGTGGCAGGGTCAGCCTTCCAAATCAGCCCCAGCATTTT.

The J gene is TRBJ1-1, the V gene TRBV10-3, with 8 bases matching TRBD1. From germline, CDR1 is ENHRY and CDR2 SYGVKD. This CDR3 comprises 16 residues. After removal of 2 bases from V and 4 bases from J, the junction contained 9 bases not matched to a gene. The CDR3 loop is CAISEPGQGVGTEAFF. The CDR3 DNA sequence: TGTGCCATCAGTGAGCCAGGACAGGGTGTTGGCACTGAAGCTTTCTTT.

This chain links TRBV27 with TRBJ2-5; 12 bases agree with TRBD2. The CDR3 is made up of 18 amino acids. Germline values: CDR1 MNHEY, CDR2 SMNVEV (reference sequence). The junction had 16 bases not matched to a gene; V was cut back by 3 bases and J by 8 bases. Here the CDR3 DNA reads TGTGCCAGCAGTTTCGAAGCACCTCTAGCGGGAGGGCTCGGAACCCAGTACTTC. Its protein product is CASSFEAPLAGGLGTQYF.

The rearrangement links TRBV9 to TRBJ2-1; possible D gene TRBD2, 5 bases. V lost 1 base, J lost 5 bases, and 13 bases lay in between. Germline V lookup: CDR1 SGDLS, CDR2 YYNGEE. The length of the CDR3 is 15 residues. The chain's CDR3 is CASSVRLVGDNEQFF. The CDR3 DNA is TGTGCCAGCAGCGTACGCCTAGTCGGGGACAATGAGCAGTTCTTC.

This sequence joins TRBV7-9 and TRBJ2-3; 7 positions agree with TRBD2. V dropped 6 bases and J dropped 5; count of bases not matched to a gene: 14. This CDR3 spans 16 amino acids. The germline CDR1 and CDR2 sequences are SEHNR and FQNEAQ (reference sequence). The CDR3: CASRDPLAVVIDTQYF. CDR3 DNA sequence: TGTGCCAGCAGGGATCCCCTAGCGGTAGTCATAGATACGCAGTATTTT.

The chain links TRBV11-3 to TRBJ2-5; maybe TRBD2 (6 bases). Germline values: CDR1 SGHNT, CDR2 YENEEA. V was cut by 0 bases and J by 5 bases, with 13 bases left in between. This CDR3 has 15 amino acids. CDR3 region: CASSLDVGGGETQYF. In nucleotides, the CDR3 is TGTGCCAGCAGCTTAGATGTGGGAGGAGGGGAGACCCAGTACTTC.

CDR3 protein: CASSLGVAGDPYEQYF. The CDR3 nucleotides read TGTGCCAGCAGCTTAGGGGTGGCGGGGGACCCCTACGAGCAGTACTTC. The chain employs TRBV7-8 and TRBJ2-7; 7 bases map to TRBD2. V was pared by 1 base and J by 2 bases, with 8 bases of the junction left unmatched. The CDR3 is 16 amino acids. Germline V gene sequence: CDR1 SGHVS, CDR2 FQNEAQ.

The V gene is TRBV28, the J gene TRBJ2-7; 10 bases match TRBD2. Germline lookup yields CDR1 MDHEN and CDR2 SYDVKM. This CDR3 has 16 residues. The V and J ends lost 3 bases and 2 bases, in that order; junction bases with no gene match: 7. The CDR3: CASSFGLAGEPYEQYF. CDR3 bases: TGTGCCAGCAGTTTTGGGCTAGCGGGGGAGCCCTACGAGCAGTACTTC.

The chain couples TRBV6-1 to TRBJ2-5; 7 positions match TRBD1. The J call could be wrong; TRBJ2-7 is a better fit for the DNA end. The CDR3 length is 14 residues. Germline CDR1 MNHNS, CDR2 SASEGT. CDR3 DNA sequence: TGTGCCAGCAGTGAACAGGGGGACTCCTACGAGCAGTACTTC. Protein: CASSEQGDSYEQYF.

This clone was seen a handful of times. Its ends do not fully match the called genes, so a read error is possible. The V and J genes are TRBV7-9 and TRBJ2-7, with 12 nucleotides matching TRBD2. The germline V gene has CDR1 SEHNR and CDR2 FQNEAQ (reference sequence). The CDR3 runs to 18 residues. The CDR3 here is CSSSSLTSGGLSPYEQYF. CDR3 sequence (DNA): TGTTCCAGCAGCTCCCTGACTAGCGGGGGCCTTTCTCCCTACGAGCAGTACTTC.

This sequence joins TRBV7-3 and TRBJ2-7, with 9 bases matching TRBD1. The ends lost 4 bases at V and 3 bases at J; junction bases unmatched: 1. The CDR3 sequence is 13 residues long. Germline values: CDR1 SGHTA, CDR2 FQGTGA. This chain's CDR3 is CASSSDRGYEQYF. The CDR3 DNA follows: TGTGCCAGCAGCTCGGACAGGGGCTACGAGCAGTACTTC.

The rearrangement uses TRBV14 and TRBJ2-1; perhaps TRBD1 as D (6 bases). CDR3 length equals 17 residues. CDR1 SGHDN and CDR2 FVKESK come from the germline V gene. V was pared by 0 bases and J by 3 bases, with 15 bases between. CDR3 nucleotide sequence: TGTGCCAGCAGCCAAGAAGGTATAGGGGGTAGCTACAATGAGCAGTTCTTC. Protein sequence: CASSQEGIGGSYNEQFF.

The chain links TRBV6-1 to TRBJ2-2; D gene unclear. V lost 6 bases to trimming and J lost 3 bases, with 8 bases between them. CDR1 MNHNS and CDR2 SASEGT come from the germline V gene. The CDR3 is made up of 13 amino acids. The chain's CDR3 is CASRFEDTGELFF. The CDR3 DNA is TGTGCCAGCAGGTTTGAGGACACCGGGGAGCTGTTTTTT.

The chain's CDR3 is CASSQVGTGDPQTF. The DNA for the CDR3 is TGCGCCAGCAGCCAAGTGGGGACAGGGGATCCCCAAACCTTC. V is TRBV4-1 and J is TRBJ1-2; TRBD1 agrees at 10 bases. Germline V gene sequence: CDR1 MGHRA, CDR2 YSYEKL. The CDR3 has 14 amino acids. Germline trimming cut 1 base from V and 14 bases from J; bases unmatched to any gene: 10.

The sample holds one count of this clone. This chain joins TRBV5-5 and TRBJ1-4; no reliable D call. The germline V gene has CDR1 SGHKS and CDR2 YYEKEE (reference sequence). V was shortened by 4 bases and J by 7 bases, with 11 bases between the two germline ends. The CDR3 is 13 residues long. The CDR3 loop reads CASSAPGAEKLFF. The CDR3 DNA reads TGTGCCAGCAGCGCCCCGGGTGCTGAAAAACTGTTTTTT.

V gene TRBV2 combines with J gene TRBJ1-2; 10 positions match TRBD1. This CDR3 comprises 14 residues. CDR1 SNHLY and CDR2 FYNNEI come from the germline V gene. V trimming: 8 bases; J trimming: 3 bases; junction bases outside the gene matches: 6. Here the CDR3 reads CASGRTGGDYGYTF. CDR3 DNA: TGTGCCAGCGGAAGGACAGGGGGGGACTATGGCTACACCTTC.

The rearrangement links TRBV5-4 to TRBJ2-5; 8 nucleotides match TRBD1. This CDR3 region has 14 residues. Unmatched junction bases numbered 4, after V lost 1 base and J lost 5 bases. The germline CDR1 and CDR2 sequences are SGHNT and YYREEE (reference sequence). The CDR3 sequence is CASSLPGGRETQYF. The CDR3 DNA reads TGTGCCAGCAGCTTGCCAGGGGGCAGGGAGACCCAGTACTTC. The complete variable domain, with remaining parts taken from reference TRBV5-4 and TRBJ2-5, reads ETGVTQSPTHLIKTRGQQVTLRCSSQSGHNTVSWYQQALGQGPQFIFQYYREEENGRGNFPPRFSGLQFPNYSSELNVNALELDDSALYLCASSLPGGRETQYFGPGTRLLVL.

This clone was picked up a small number of times. The chain carries TRBV2 and TRBJ2-5; 9 bases agree with TRBD2. V shed 1 base and J 4 bases; nucleotides not matched to a gene: 7. Germline V gene data show CDR1 as SNHLY and CDR2 as FYNNEI. The CDR3 runs 16 residues. CDR3 region: CASSEGPSGERETQYF. The CDR3 DNA reads TGTGCCAGCAGTGAAGGGCCTAGCGGGGAGCGAGAGACCCAGTACTTC.

This chain links TRBV6-4 with TRBJ2-1; 11 positions agree with TRBD2. V shed 2 bases, J shed 3 bases, and the junction held 0 bases outside the gene matches. Germline loops: CDR1 MRHNA, CDR2 SNTAGT. The CDR3 is 15 amino acids. The CDR3 is CASSDGTSGYNEQFF. In DNA, the CDR3 is TGTGCCAGCAGTGACGGGACTAGCGGCTACAATGAGCAGTTCTTC.